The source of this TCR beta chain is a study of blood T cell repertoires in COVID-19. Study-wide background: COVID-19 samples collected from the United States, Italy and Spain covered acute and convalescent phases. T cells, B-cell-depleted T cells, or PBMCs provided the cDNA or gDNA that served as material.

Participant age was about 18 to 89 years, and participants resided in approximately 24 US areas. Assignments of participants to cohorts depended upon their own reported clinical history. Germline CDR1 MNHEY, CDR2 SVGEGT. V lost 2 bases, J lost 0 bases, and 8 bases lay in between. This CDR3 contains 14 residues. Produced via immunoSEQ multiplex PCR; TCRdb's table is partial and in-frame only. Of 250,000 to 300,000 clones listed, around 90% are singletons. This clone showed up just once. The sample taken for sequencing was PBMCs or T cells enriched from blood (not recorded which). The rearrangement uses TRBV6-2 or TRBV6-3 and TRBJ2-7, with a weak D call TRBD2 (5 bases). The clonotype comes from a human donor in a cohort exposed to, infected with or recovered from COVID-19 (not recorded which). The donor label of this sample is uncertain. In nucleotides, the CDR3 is TGTGCCAGCAGTTACGAGCGGAACTCCTACGAGCAGTACTTC. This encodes CASSYERNSYEQYF.